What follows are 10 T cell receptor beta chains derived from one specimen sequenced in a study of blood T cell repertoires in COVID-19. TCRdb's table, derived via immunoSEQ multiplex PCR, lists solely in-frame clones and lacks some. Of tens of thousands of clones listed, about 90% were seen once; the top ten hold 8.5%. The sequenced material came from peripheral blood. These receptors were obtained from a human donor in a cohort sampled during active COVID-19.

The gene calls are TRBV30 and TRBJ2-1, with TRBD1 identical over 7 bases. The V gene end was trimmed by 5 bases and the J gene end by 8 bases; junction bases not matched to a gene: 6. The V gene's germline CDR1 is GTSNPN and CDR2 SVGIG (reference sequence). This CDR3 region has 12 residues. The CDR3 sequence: CAWDPTGDEQFF. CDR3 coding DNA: TGTGCCTGGGACCCCACAGGGGATGAGCAGTTCTTC. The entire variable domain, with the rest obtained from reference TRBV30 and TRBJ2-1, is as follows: SQTIHQWPATLVQPVGSPLSLECTVEGTSNPNLYWYRQAAGRGLQLLFYSVGIGQISSEVPQNLSASRPQDRQFILSSKKLLLSDSGFYLCAWDPTGDEQFFGPGTRLTVL.

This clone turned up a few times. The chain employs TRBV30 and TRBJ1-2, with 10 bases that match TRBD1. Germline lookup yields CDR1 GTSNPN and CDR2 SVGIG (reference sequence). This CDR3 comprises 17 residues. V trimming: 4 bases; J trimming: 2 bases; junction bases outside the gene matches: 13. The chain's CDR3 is CAWMSGTGDYLNYGYTF. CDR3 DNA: TGTGCCTGGATGAGCGGGACAGGGGACTACTTGAACTATGGCTACACCTTC.

The CDR3 bases are TGTGCCAGCAGCCCCCGGGAGCGGGGCTACGAGCAGTACTTC. Translation gives CASSPRERGYEQYF. The chain couples TRBV9 to TRBJ2-7; TRBD2 matches 7 bases. J gave up 3 bases and V 4 bases, and 7 bases lay outside the gene matches. The CDR3 has 14 residues. Germline CDR1 is SGDLS and CDR2 is YYNGEE.

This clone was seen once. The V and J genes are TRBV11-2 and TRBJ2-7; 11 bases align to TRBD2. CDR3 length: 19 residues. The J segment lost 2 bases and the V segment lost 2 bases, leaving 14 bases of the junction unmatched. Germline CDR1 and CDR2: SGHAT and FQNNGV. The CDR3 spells CASSLSGASGGIGTYEQYF. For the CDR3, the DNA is TGTGCCAGCAGCTTATCAGGGGCTAGCGGGGGGATCGGAACCTACGAGCAGTACTTC.

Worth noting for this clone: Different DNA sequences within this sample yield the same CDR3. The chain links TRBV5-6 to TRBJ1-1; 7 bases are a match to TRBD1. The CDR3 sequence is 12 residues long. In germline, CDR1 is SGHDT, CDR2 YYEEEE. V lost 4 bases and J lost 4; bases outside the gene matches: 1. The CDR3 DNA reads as TGTGCCAGCAGCCCAGGGGGCACTGAAGCTTTCTTT. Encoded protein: CASSPGGTEAFF. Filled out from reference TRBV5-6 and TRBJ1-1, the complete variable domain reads DAGVTQSPTHLIKTRGQQVTLRCSPKSGHDTVSWYQQALGQGPQFIFQYYEEEERQRGNFPDRFSGHQFPNYSSELNVNALLLGDSALYLCASSPGGTEAFFGQGTRLTVV.

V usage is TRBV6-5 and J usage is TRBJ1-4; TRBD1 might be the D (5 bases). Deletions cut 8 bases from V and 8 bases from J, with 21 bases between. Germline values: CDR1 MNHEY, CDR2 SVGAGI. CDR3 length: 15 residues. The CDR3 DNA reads TGTGCCAGCTGCGCCTTGACAGCCGCGCAGGAAAAACTGTTTTTT. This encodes CASCALTAAQEKLFF.

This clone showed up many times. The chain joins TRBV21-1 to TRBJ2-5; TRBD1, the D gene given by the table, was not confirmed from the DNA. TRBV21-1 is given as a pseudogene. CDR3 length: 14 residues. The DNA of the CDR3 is TGTGCCAGCGGGACGACAGGGGGCCCAGAGACCCAGTACTTC. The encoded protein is CASGTTGGPETQYF.

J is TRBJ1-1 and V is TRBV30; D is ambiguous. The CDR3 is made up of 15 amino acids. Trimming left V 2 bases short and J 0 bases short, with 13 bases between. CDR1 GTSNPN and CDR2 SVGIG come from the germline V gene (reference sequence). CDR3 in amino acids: CAWSPTEAMNTEAFF. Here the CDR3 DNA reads TGTGCCTGGAGTCCGACGGAGGCCATGAACACTGAAGCTTTCTTT.

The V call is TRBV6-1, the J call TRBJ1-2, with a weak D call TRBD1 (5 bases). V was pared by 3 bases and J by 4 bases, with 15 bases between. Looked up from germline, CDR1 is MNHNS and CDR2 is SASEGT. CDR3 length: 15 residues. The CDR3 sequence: CASSDNGGEGYGYTF. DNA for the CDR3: TGTGCCAGCAGTGACAACGGGGGTGAAGGCTATGGCTACACCTTC.

DNA for the CDR3: TGTGCCAGTAGCGCCGGGACAGGGGTCGACCCCCAGCATTTT. Amino acids: CASSAGTGVDPQHF. The J gene is TRBJ1-5, the V gene TRBV19, with 10 positions matching TRBD1. Germline loops: CDR1 LNHDA, CDR2 SQIVND (reference sequence). The CDR3 spans 14 residues. After removal of 6 bases from V and 10 bases from J, the junction contained 9 bases not matched to a gene.